A single sample is the source of the 12 T cell receptor beta chains below, sequenced in a study of beta chain features in type 1 diabetes. Whole-study findings and limits: In all four CD4+ subsets, TCRB CDR3 length was significantly, moderately reduced in type 1 diabetes.

Investigators reverse transcribed all isolated RNA, so they sequenced expressed TCRB transcripts. Measured with immunoSEQ multiplex PCR; TCRdb has only the in-frame clones, and not every one. The profile shows 15,000 or so clones, about 70% of them singletons. The antigens for these receptors are not known. Sequenced material: stem cell memory CD4+ T cells from blood. Receptors originate from a man aged 25-45 years with type 1 diabetes.

V and J are TRBV29-1 and TRBJ2-1; TRBD2 matches at 15 bases. Germline values: CDR1 SQVTM, CDR2 ANQGSEA. The length of the CDR3 is 20 residues. Trimming cost V 3 bases and J 0 bases; bases outside gene matches: 12. The CDR3 loop is CSVESPGLAGGQSSYNEQFF. In nucleotides, the CDR3 is TGCAGCGTTGAGTCCCCGGGACTAGCGGGGGGTCAGAGCTCCTACAATGAGCAGTTCTTC.

The sample holds one count of this clone. The J gene is TRBJ1-2, the V gene TRBV30, with a tentative D call TRBD1 (6 bases). V lost 0 bases and J lost 2, with 7 bases in between. Germline V CDR1 and CDR2: GTSNPN, SVGIG (reference sequence). The CDR3 is 13 residues long. The CDR3 sequence is CAWSVGQNYGYTF. Here the CDR3 DNA reads TGTGCCTGGAGTGTAGGACAGAACTATGGCTACACCTTC. The full variable domain, its missing parts supplied by reference TRBV30 and TRBJ1-2, is SQTIHQWPATLVQPVGSPLSLECTVEGTSNPNLYWYRQAAGRGLQLLFYSVGIGQISSEVPQNLSASRPQDRQFILSSKKLLLSDSGFYLCAWSVGQNYGYTFGSGTRLTVV.

The chain joins TRBV5-5 to TRBJ1-5; D gene ambiguous. Trimming removed 0 bases from V and 4 bases from J, with 11 bases in between. This CDR3 has 15 residues. Germline V CDR1 and CDR2: SGHKS, YYEKEE (reference sequence). The CDR3 protein is CASSLESARNQPQHF. The CDR3 region has the DNA TGTGCCAGCAGCTTGGAGAGCGCCCGAAATCAGCCCCAGCATTTT.

CDR3 bases: TGTGCCAGCAGCGTTGACAGCTACAATGAGCAGTTCTTC. This encodes CASSVDSYNEQFF. V and J are TRBV9 and TRBJ2-1; the D gene is possibly TRBD1 (5 bases). Trimming stripped 2 bases from V and 3 bases from J, with 6 bases between. Germline V gene lookup returns CDR1 SGDLS and CDR2 YYNGEE. The CDR3 is made up of 13 amino acids.

The chain combines TRBV28 with TRBJ1-5; perhaps TRBD1 as D (5 bases). CDR3 length equals 15 residues. The germline V and J ends were trimmed by 6 bases and 6 bases, with 18 bases remaining between them. Germline V gene lookup returns CDR1 MDHEN and CDR2 SYDVKM. This CDR3 is CASSWSQGSAQPQHF. CDR3 sequence (DNA): TGTGCCAGCAGCTGGAGCCAGGGATCGGCTCAGCCCCAGCATTTT.

This clone was observed a handful of times. The CDR3 coding sequence is TGTGCCAGCAGTACGGGGACACCCAACAATCAGCCCCAGCATTTT. Its translation is CASSTGTPNNQPQHF. This chain uses TRBV6-6 with TRBJ1-5; D is possibly TRBD1 (6 bases). Germline V gene sequence: CDR1 MNHNY, CDR2 SVGAGI (reference sequence). V shed 5 bases and J shed 3 bases, with 14 bases lying between them. CDR3 length: 15 residues.

This clone was detected only a few times. The chain combines TRBV7-2 with TRBJ2-1, with 10 bases matching TRBD1. Germline V gene data show CDR1 as SGHTA and CDR2 as FQGNSA. With 5 bases clipped from V and 7 bases from J, the junction kept 5 bases outside the gene matches. This CDR3 is built from 14 residues. CDR3 region: CASSLRDRGNEQFF. In DNA form, the CDR3 reads TGTGCCAGCAGCCTCCGGGACAGGGGAAATGAGCAGTTCTTC.

V and J are TRBV5-6 and TRBJ2-3, with TRBD2 matching 13 bases. This CDR3 region has 19 residues. CDR1 is SGHDT, CDR2 YYEEEE, per germline. Germline trimming cut 5 bases from V and 0 bases from J; bases unmatched to any gene: 12. The CDR3 reads CASRPGLAGDLLSTDTQYF. The CDR3 bases are TGTGCCAGCAGACCCGGACTAGCGGGGGACCTATTGAGCACAGATACGCAGTATTTT. The full variable domain, in which reference TRBV5-6 and TRBJ2-3 provide the parts outside the CDR3, is DAGVTQSPTHLIKTRGQQVTLRCSPKSGHDTVSWYQQALGQGPQFIFQYYEEEERQRGNFPDRFSGHQFPNYSSELNVNALLLGDSALYLCASRPGLAGDLLSTDTQYFGPGTRLTVL.

The chain couples TRBV15 to TRBJ1-4, with 9 bases fitting TRBD1. Looked up from germline, CDR1 is LNHNV and CDR2 is YYDKDF (reference sequence). V shed 0 bases, J shed 10 bases, and the junction held 9 bases outside the gene matches. The CDR3 has 16 residues. Here the CDR3 reads CATSRDLGQGPRKLFF. In DNA, the CDR3 is TGTGCCACCAGCAGAGATCTAGGACAGGGGCCCCGAAAACTGTTTTTT.

This rearrangement joins TRBV9 to TRBJ2-5; 10 nucleotides agree with TRBD2. Germline lookup yields CDR1 SGDLS and CDR2 YYNGEE. Trimming cost V 2 bases and J 4 bases; bases outside gene matches: 8. This CDR3 is built from 16 residues. The CDR3 DNA follows: TGTGCCAGCAGCGTGTTCCCGGCTAGCGGGGGAGAGACCCAGTACTTC. Translating it yields CASSVFPASGGETQYF.

The chain joins TRBV6-6 to TRBJ2-1, with 11 bases matching TRBD1. There are 16 residues in the CDR3. CDR1 is MNHNY, CDR2 SVGAGI, per germline (reference sequence). V gave up 4 bases and J gave up 4 bases; unmatched junction bases: 6. The CDR3 DNA sequence: TGTGCCAGCAGTTCGGACAGGGGGCGCGGGTACAATGAGCAGTTCTTC. This gives the protein CASSSDRGRGYNEQFF.

This clone was seen more than once but under ten times. The limits of the CDR3 on the DNA are not certain, so only TCRdb's listed CDR3 is given. The CDR3 here is CASSPDSVRGYTF. The V gene is TRBV18, the J gene TRBJ1-2. From its first to its last residue, the CDR3 has 13 amino acids. CDR1 KGHSH and CDR2 LQKENI come from the germline V gene.